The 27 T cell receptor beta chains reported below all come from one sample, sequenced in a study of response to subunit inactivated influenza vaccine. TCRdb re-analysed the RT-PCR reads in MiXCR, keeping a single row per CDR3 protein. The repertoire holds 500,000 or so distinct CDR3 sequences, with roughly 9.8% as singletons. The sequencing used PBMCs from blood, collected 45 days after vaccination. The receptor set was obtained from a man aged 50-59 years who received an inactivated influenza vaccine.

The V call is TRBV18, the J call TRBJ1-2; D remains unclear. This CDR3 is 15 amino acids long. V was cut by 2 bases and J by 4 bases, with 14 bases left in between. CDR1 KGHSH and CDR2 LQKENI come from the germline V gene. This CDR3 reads CASSPGSAGGYGYTF. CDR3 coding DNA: TGTGCCAGCTCACCAGGGTCTGCGGGTGGCTATGGCTACACCTTC.

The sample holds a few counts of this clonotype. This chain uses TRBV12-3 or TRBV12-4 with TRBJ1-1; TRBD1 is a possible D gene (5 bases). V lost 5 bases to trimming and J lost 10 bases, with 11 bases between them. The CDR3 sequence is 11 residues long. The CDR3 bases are TGTGCCAGCAGTACGGGACGAGGAGCTTTCTTT. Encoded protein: CASSTGRGAFF.

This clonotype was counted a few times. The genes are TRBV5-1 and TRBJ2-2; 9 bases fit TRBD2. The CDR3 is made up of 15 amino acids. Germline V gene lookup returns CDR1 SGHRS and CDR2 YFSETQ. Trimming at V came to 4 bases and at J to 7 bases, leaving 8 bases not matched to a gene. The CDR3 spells CASSPSSGTNGELFF. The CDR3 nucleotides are TGCGCCAGCAGCCCATCTAGCGGGACTAACGGGGAGCTGTTTTTT.

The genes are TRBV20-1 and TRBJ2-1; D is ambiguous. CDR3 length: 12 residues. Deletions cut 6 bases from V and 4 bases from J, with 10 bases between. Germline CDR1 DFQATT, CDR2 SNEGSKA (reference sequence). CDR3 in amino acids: CSAGERYNEQFF. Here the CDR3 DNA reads TGCAGTGCCGGCGAGCGATACAATGAGCAGTTCTTC.

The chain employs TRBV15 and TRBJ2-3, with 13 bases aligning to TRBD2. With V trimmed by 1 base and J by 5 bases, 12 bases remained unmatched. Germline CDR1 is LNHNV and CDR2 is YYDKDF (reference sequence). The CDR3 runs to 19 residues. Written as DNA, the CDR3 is TGTGCCACCAGCAGAGTCCGTATACTAGCGGGAGGGCCTGGAGATACGCAGTATTTT. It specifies CATSRVRILAGGPGDTQYF.

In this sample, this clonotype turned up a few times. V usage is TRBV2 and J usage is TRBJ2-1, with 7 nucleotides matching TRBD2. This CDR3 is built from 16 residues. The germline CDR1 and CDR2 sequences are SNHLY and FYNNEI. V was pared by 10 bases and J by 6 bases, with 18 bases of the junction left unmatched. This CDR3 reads CATRLLGTINSNEQFF. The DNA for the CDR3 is TGTGCCACCCGATTATTAGGGACTATCAATAGCAATGAGCAGTTCTTC.

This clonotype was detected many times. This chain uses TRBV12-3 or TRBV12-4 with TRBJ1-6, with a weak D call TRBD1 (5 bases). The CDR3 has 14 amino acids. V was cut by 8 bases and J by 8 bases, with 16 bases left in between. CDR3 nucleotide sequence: TGTGCCAGCGGTAGGGGTTTCGGTGATTCACCCCTCCACTTT. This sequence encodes CASGRGFGDSPLHF.

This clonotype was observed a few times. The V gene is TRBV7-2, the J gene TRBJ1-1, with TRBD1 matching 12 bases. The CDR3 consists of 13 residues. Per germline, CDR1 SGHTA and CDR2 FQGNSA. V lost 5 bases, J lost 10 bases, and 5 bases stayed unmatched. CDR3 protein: CASSPRDRGPAFF. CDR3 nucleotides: TGTGCCAGCAGCCCCCGGGACAGGGGGCCAGCTTTCTTT.

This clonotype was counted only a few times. The CDR3 DNA is TGTGCCAGCACACTAGACAGGGGGCGCGACGAGCAGTACTTC. This translates into CASTLDRGRDEQYF. The chain combines TRBV7-8 with TRBJ2-7; 10 bases are a match to TRBD1. The CDR3 spans 14 residues. V gave up 7 bases and J gave up 5 bases; unmatched junction bases: 8. Germline CDR1 SGHVS, CDR2 FQNEAQ.

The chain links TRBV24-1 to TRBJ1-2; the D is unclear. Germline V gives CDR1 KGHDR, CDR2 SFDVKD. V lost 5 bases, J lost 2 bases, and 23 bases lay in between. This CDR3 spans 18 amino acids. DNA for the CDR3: TGTGCCACCAGTGGGCTAAACCCCGCCACGGGAGCAAACTATGGCTACACCTTC. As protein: CATSGLNPATGANYGYTF.

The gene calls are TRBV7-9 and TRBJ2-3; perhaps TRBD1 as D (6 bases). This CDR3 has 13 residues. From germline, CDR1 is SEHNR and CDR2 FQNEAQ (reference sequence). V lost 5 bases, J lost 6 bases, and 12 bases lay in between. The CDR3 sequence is CASSRQGWDTQYF. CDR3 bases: TGTGCCAGCAGCAGGCAGGGGTGGGATACGCAGTATTTT. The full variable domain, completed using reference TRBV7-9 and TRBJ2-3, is DTGVSQNPRHKITKRGQNVTFRCDPISEHNRLYWYRQTLGQGPEFLTYFQNEAQLEKSRLLSDRFSAERPKGSFSTLEIQRTEQGDSAMYLCASSRQGWDTQYFGPGTRLTVL.

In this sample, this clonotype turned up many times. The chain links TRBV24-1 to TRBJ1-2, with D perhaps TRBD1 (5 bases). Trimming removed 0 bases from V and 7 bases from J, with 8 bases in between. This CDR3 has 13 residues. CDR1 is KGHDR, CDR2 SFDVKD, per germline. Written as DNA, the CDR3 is TGTGCCACCAGTGATTTGCTTGGGGCTGGCTACACCTTC. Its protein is CATSDLLGAGYTF.

In nucleotides, the CDR3 is TGTGCCAGCAGTGAAAGGCTGAACACCGGGGAGCTGTTTTTT. Amino acids: CASSERLNTGELFF. The chain recombines TRBV2 with TRBJ2-2, with D unresolved. There are 14 residues in the CDR3. The V end lost 2 bases, the J end lost 1 base, and 5 bases lay between the germline ends. Germline CDR1 and CDR2: SNHLY and FYNNEI.

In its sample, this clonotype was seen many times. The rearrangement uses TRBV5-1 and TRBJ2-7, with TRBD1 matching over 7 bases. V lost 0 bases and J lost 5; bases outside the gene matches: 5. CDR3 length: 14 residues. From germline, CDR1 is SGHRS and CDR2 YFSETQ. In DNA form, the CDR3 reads TGCGCCAGCAGCTTGGAGGGGGCCGGTGACGAGCAGTACTTC. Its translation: CASSLEGAGDEQYF.

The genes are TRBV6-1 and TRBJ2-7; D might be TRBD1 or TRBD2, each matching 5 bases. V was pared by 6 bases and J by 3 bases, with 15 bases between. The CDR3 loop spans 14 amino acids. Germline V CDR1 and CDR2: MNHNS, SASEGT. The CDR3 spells CASSLWDADYEQYF. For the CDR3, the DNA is TGTGCCAGCAGCCTCTGGGACGCGGACTACGAGCAGTACTTC.

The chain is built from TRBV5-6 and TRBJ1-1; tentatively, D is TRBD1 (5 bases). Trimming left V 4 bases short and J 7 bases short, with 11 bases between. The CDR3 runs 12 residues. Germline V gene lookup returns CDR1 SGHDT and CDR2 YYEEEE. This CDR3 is CASSPWDGEAFF. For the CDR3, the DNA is TGTGCCAGCAGCCCGTGGGACGGTGAAGCTTTCTTT. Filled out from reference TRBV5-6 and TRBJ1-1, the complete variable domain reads DAGVTQSPTHLIKTRGQQVTLRCSPKSGHDTVSWYQQALGQGPQFIFQYYEEEERQRGNFPDRFSGHQFPNYSSELNVNALLLGDSALYLCASSPWDGEAFFGQGTRLTVV.

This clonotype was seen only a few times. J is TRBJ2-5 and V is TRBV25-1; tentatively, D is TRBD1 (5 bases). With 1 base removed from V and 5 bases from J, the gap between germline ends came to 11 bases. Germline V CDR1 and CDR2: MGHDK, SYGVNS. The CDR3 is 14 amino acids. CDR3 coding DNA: TGTGCCAGCAGTGAATTCCTAGGGGCTGAGACCCAGTACTTC. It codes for CASSEFLGAETQYF.

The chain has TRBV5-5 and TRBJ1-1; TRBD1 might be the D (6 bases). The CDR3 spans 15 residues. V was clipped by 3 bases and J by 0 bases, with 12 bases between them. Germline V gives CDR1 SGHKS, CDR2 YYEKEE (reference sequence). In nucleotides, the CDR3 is TGTGCCAGCAGCTCTTCGCAGGGGATGAACACTGAAGCTTTCTTT. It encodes CASSSSQGMNTEAFF.

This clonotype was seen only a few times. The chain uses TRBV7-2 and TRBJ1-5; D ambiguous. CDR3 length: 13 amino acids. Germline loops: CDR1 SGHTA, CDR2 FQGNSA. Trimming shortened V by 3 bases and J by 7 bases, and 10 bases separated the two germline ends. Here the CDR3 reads CASSLANLQPQHF. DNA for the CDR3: TGTGCCAGCAGCTTGGCAAACCTGCAGCCCCAGCATTTT. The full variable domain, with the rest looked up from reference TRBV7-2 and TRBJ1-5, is GAGVSQSPSNKVTEKGKDVELRCDPISGHTALYWYRQSLGQGLEFLIYFQGNSAPDKSGLPSDRFSAERTGGSVSTLTIQRTQQEDSAVYLCASSLANLQPQHFGDGTRLSIL.

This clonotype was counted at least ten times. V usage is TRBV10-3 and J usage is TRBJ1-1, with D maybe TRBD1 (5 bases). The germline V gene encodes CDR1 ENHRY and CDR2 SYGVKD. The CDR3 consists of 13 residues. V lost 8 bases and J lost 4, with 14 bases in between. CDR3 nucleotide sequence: TGTGCCATCTCATCAGGGTGGGCCACTGAAGCTTTCTTT. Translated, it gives CAISSGWATEAFF.

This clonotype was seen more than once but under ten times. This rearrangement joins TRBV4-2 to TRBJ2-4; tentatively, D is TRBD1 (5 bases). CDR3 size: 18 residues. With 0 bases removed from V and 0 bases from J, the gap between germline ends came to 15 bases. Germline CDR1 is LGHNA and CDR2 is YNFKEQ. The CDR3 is CASSQERGQKIAKNIQYF. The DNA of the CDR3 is TGTGCCAGCAGCCAAGAAAGAGGACAAAAAATAGCCAAAAACATTCAGTACTTC.

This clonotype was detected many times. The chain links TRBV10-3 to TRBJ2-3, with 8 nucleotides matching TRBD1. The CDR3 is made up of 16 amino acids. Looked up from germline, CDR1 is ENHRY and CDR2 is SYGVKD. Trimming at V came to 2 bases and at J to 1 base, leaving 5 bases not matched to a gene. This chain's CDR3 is CAISEPQGVGTDTQYF. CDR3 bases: TGTGCCATCAGTGAGCCACAGGGGGTCGGCACAGATACGCAGTATTTT.

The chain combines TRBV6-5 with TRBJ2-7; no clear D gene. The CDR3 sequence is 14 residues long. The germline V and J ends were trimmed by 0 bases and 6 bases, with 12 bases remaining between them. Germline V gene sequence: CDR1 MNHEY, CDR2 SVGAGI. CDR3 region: CASSYSPVDGEQYF. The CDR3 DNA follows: TGTGCCAGCAGTTACTCCCCGGTGGACGGCGAGCAGTACTTC.

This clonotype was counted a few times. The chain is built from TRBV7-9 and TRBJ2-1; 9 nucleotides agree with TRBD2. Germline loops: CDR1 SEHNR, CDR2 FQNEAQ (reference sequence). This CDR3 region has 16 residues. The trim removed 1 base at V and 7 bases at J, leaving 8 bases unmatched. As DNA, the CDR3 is TGTGCCAGCAGCTTAGGAGGGACTAGCCGCCTGAATGAGCAGTTCTTC. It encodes CASSLGGTSRLNEQFF.

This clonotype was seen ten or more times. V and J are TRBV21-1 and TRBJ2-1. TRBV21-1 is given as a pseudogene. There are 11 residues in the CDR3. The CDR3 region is CAISDYNEQFF. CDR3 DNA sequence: TGTGCCATCTCCGATTATAATGAGCAGTTCTTC.

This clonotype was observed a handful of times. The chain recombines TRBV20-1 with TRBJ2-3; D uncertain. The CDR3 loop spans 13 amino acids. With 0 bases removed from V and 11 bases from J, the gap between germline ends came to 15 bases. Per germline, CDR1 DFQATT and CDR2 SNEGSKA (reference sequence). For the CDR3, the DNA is TGCAGTGCTAGAGATTATGACCCGCAAGGGCAGTATTTT. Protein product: CSARDYDPQGQYF.

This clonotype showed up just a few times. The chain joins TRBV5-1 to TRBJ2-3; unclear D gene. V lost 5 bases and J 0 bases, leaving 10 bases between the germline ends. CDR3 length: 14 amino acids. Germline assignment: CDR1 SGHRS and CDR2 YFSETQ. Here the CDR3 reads CASRGLDSTDTQYF. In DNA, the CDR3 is TGCGCCAGCAGGGGGTTGGATAGCACAGATACGCAGTATTTT.